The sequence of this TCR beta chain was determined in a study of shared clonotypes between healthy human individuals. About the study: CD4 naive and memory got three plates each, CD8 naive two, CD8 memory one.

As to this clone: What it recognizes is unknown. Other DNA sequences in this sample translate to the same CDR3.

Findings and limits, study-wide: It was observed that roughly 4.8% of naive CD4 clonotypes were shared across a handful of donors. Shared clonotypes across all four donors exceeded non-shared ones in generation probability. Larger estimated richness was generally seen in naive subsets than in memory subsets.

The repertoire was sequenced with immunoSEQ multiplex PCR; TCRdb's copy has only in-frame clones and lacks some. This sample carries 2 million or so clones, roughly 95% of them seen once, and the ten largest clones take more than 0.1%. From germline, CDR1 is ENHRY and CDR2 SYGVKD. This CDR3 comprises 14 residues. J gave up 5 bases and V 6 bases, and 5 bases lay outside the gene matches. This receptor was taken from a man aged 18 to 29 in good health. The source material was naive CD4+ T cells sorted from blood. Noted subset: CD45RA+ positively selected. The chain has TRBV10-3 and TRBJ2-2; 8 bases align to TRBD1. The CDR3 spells CAIRGQGGTGELFF. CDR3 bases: TGTGCCATCAGAGGACAGGGCGGTACCGGGGAGCTGTTTTTT.